This T cell receptor (beta chain) was sequenced for a study of CD4 T cells in relation to SARS-CoV-2 and coronaviruses. Before the COVID-19 pandemic, during about 2010-2018, CD4+ T cells were taken from unexposed donors. Assay: immunoSEQ multiplex PCR; the TCRdb copy retains only in-frame clones and omits some. The repertoire holds about 68,000 clones, with approximately 95% as singletons. Germline assignment: CDR1 SGHNT and CDR2 YYREEE (reference sequence). The CDR3 contains 15 residues. V gave up 3 bases and J gave up 4 bases, with 16 bases separating them. The sequenced material came from naive CD4+ T cells from PBMCs. As for subset: naive CD4+ T cells isolated by negative enrichment. The TCR comes from a human donor in good health. This chain uses TRBV5-4 with TRBJ1-2, with a tentative D call TRBD1 (5 bases). CDR3 residues: CASSSDGRRGYGYTF. CDR3 DNA: TGTGCCAGCAGCTCGGATGGCCGTAGGGGCTATGGCTACACCTTC.